This is a list of T cell receptor beta chains from one sample in a study of cytomegalovirus exposure and HLA in healthy donors. Clones were read by immunoSEQ multiplex PCR, and TCRdb kept only the in-frame ones, dropping some. In the table there are about 98,000 clones, over 80% of which are singletons. The specimen sequenced was PBMCs. All receptors derive from a female donor in good health and CMV-seropositive. The CDR3 runs from the conserved cysteine through the conserved F or W. Each record gives: V gene, CDR3 length, D gene, J gene, CDR3 protein, CDR3 DNA. A D gene is named only where the DNA matches it firmly.

v_call: TRBV27; cdr3_length: 14; d_call: TRBD1; j_call: TRBJ1-1; cdr3_aa: CASSLGQGDSEAFF; cdr3_nt: TGTGCCAGCAGTCTCGGACAGGGGGACTCTGAAGCTTTCTTT
v_call: TRBV4-1; cdr3_length: 15; d_call: TRBD1; j_call: TRBJ1-2; cdr3_aa: CASSQLDRSNYGYTF; cdr3_nt: TGCGCCAGCAGCCAGCTGGACAGGAGTAACTATGGCTACACCTTC
v_call: TRBV7-9; cdr3_length: 14; d_call: NA; j_call: TRBJ1-6; cdr3_aa: CASSPGTFEESLHF; cdr3_nt: TGTGCCAGCAGCCCTGGGACTTTTGAGGAGTCCCTCCACTTT
v_call: TRBV27; cdr3_length: 15; d_call: NA; j_call: TRBJ1-1; cdr3_aa: CASSSQGLGNTEAFF; cdr3_nt: TGTGCCAGCAGTTCACAGGGCTTGGGGAACACTGAAGCTTTCTTT
v_call: TRBV28; cdr3_length: 22; d_call: TRBD1; j_call: TRBJ1-1; cdr3_aa: CASSFPRGTGLLKQSNITEAFF; cdr3_nt: TGTGCCAGCAGTTTCCCACGCGGGACAGGGCTGTTGAAACAATCGAACATCACTGAAGCTTTCTTT
v_call: TRBV21-1; cdr3_length: 16; d_call: NA; j_call: TRBJ2-2; cdr3_aa: CASSNCGLGNTGELFF; cdr3_nt: TGTGCCAGCAGTAATTGTGGACTGGGAAACACCGGGGAGCTGTTTTTT
v_call: TRBV7-9; cdr3_length: 17; d_call: TRBD1; j_call: TRBJ1-5; cdr3_aa: CASSLGTGDFFNQPQHF; cdr3_nt: TGTGCCAGCAGCTTAGGGACAGGGGATTTTTTTAATCAGCCCCAGCATTTT
v_call: TRBV4-1; cdr3_length: 14; d_call: TRBD1; j_call: TRBJ1-4; cdr3_aa: CASGANRGSEKLFF; cdr3_nt: TGCGCCAGCGGGGCCAACAGGGGCAGTGAAAAACTGTTTTTT
v_call: TRBV10-1; cdr3_length: 16; d_call: NA; j_call: TRBJ2-1; cdr3_aa: CASSESLAVSYNEQFF; cdr3_nt: TGCGCCAGCAGTGAGTCTCTGGCGGTCTCCTACAATGAGCAGTTCTTC
v_call: TRBV7-2; cdr3_length: 16; d_call: NA; j_call: TRBJ1-3; cdr3_aa: CASSLGTRFSGNTIYF; cdr3_nt: TGTGCCAGCAGCTTAGGGACAAGGTTCTCTGGAAACACCATATATTTT
v_call: TRBV18; cdr3_length: 16; d_call: TRBD2; j_call: TRBJ2-5; cdr3_aa: CASSPLSGGAGETQYF; cdr3_nt: TGTGCCAGCTCACCCCTTAGCGGGGGGGCCGGGGAGACCCAGTACTTC
v_call: TRBV18; cdr3_length: 16; d_call: NA; j_call: TRBJ2-3; cdr3_aa: CASSENANTGADTQYF; cdr3_nt: TGTGCCAGCTCAGAGAATGCCAATACTGGTGCAGATACGCAGTATTTT
v_call: TRBV27; cdr3_length: 13; d_call: NA; j_call: TRBJ2-1; cdr3_aa: CASSFHIYNEQFF; cdr3_nt: TGTGCCAGCAGTTTTCACATCTACAATGAGCAGTTCTTC